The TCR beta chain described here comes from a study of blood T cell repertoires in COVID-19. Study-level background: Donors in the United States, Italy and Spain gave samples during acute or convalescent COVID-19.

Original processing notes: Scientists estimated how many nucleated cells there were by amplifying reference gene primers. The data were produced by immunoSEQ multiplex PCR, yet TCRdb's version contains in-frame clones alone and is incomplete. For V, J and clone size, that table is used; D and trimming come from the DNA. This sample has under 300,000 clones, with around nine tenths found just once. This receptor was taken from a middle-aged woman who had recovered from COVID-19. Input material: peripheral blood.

CDR3: CASSSSGGGTQYF. Written as DNA, the CDR3 is TGTGCCAGCAGCTCCTCGGGGGGCGGTACGCAGTATTTT. The rearrangement uses TRBV7-3 and TRBJ2-3; tentative D call: TRBD2 (7 bases). This CDR3 contains 13 residues. CDR1 and CDR2 from the germline V gene are SGHTA and FQGTGA. With 4 bases removed from V and 8 bases from J, the gap between germline ends came to 13 bases.